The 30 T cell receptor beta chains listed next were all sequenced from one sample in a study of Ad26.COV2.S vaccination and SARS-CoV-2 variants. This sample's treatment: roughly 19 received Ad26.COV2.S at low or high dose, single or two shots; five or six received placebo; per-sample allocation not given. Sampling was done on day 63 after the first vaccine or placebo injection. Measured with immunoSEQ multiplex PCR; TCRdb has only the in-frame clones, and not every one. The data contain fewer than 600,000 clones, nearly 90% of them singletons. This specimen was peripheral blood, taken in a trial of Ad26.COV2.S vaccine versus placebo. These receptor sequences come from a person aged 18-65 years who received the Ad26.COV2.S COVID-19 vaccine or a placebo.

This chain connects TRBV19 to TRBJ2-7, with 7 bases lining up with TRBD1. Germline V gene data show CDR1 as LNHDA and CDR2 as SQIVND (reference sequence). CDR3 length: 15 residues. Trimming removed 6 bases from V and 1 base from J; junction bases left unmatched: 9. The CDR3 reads CASRWAGGGSYEQYF. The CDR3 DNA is TGTGCCAGTAGATGGGCAGGGGGTGGTTCCTACGAGCAGTACTTC.

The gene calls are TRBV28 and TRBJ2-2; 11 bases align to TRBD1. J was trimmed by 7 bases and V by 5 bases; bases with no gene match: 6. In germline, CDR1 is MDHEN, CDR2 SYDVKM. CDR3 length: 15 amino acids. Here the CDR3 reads CASSLGQGGIGELFF. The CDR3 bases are TGTGCCAGCAGTCTGGGACAGGGGGGAATCGGGGAGCTGTTTTTT.

The CDR3 DNA reads as TGTGCCAGTAGTACCGACTCCAGGGGGCGCGGCACAGATACGCAGTATTTT. Its translation: CASSTDSRGRGTDTQYF. This rearrangement joins TRBV19 to TRBJ2-3; 8 nucleotides match TRBD1. Germline V gene sequence: CDR1 LNHDA, CDR2 SQIVND (reference sequence). J lost 1 base, V lost 4 bases, and 10 bases had no gene match. The CDR3 is made up of 17 amino acids.

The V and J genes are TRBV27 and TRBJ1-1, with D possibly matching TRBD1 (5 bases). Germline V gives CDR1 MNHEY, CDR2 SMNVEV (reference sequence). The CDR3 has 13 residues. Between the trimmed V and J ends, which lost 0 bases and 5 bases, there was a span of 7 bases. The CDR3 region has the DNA TGTGCCAGCAGTTTATCCCAGGGAACTGAAGCTTTCTTT. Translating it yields CASSLSQGTEAFF.

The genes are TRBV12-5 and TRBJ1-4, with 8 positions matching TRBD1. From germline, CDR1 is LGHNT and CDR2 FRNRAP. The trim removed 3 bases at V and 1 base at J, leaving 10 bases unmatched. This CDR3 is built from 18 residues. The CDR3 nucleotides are TGTGCTAGTGGTTTCGTTCCGACCAGGGGGCTAACTAATGAAAAACTGTTTTTT. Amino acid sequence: CASGFVPTRGLTNEKLFF.

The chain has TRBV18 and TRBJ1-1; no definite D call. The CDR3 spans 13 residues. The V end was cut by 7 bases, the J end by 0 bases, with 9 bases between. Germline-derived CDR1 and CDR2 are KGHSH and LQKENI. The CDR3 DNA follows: TGTGCCAGCTTTGGAGACTTGAACACTGAAGCTTTCTTT. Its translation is CASFGDLNTEAFF.

The CDR3 reads CASSLGAGGTYEQYF. The CDR3 region has the DNA TGCGCCAGCAGCTTGGGGGCGGGAGGAACCTACGAGCAGTACTTC. The rearrangement uses TRBV5-1 and TRBJ2-7; 8 bases are a match to TRBD2. Germline V gene sequence: CDR1 SGHRS, CDR2 YFSETQ. CDR3 length: 15 residues. The J segment lost 2 bases and the V segment lost 0 bases, leaving 4 bases of the junction unmatched.

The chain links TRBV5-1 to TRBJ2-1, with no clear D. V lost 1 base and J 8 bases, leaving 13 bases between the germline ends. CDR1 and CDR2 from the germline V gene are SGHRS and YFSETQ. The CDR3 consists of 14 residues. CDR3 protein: CASSLLSSSDEQFF. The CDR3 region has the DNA TGCGCCAGCAGCTTGCTTTCCAGTTCGGATGAGCAGTTCTTC. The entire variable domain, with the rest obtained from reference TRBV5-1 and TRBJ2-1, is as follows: KAGVTQTPRYLIKTRGQQVTLSCSPISGHRSVSWYQQTPGQGLQFLFEYFSETQRNKGNFPGRFSGRQFSNSRSEMNVSTLELGDSALYLCASSLLSSSDEQFFGPGTRLTVL.

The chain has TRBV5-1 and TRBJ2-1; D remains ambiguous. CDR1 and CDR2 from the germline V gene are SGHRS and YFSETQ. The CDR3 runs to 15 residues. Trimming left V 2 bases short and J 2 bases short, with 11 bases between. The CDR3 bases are TGCGCCAGCAGCTTTAGCTCCATGGCCTACAATGAGCAGTTCTTC. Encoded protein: CASSFSSMAYNEQFF.

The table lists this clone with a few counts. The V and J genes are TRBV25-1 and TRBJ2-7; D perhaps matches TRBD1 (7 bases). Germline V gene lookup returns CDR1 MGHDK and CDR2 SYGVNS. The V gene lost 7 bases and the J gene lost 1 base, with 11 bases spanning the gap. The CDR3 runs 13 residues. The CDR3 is CASNQGGSYEQYF. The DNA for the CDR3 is TGTGCCAGCAACCAGGGGGGTTCCTACGAGCAGTACTTC.

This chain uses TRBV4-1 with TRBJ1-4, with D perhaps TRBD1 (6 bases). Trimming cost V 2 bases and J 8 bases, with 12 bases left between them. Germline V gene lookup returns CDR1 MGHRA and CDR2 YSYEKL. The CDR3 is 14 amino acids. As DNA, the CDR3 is TGCGCCAGCAGCCAAATAACAGGGATCGAAAAACTGTTTTTT. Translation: CASSQITGIEKLFF.

The CDR3 coding sequence is TGTGCCAGTAGTATGGGTAAGAGACTACGGGCGACTAGCGGGGACTACAATGAGCAGTTCTTC. Translation gives CASSMGKRLRATSGDYNEQFF. The rearrangement links TRBV19 to TRBJ2-1; TRBD2 matches at 11 bases. Germline V gene data show CDR1 as LNHDA and CDR2 as SQIVND (reference sequence). The CDR3 spans 21 residues. Trimming removed 3 bases from V and 3 bases from J; junction bases left unmatched: 19.

The CDR3 sequence: CASRPTPNQPQHF. The CDR3 nucleotides are TGTGCCAGCAGACCCACCCCCAATCAGCCCCAGCATTTT. This chain links TRBV28 with TRBJ1-5; D gene unclear. Germline values: CDR1 MDHEN, CDR2 SYDVKM. With 6 bases removed from V and 3 bases from J, the gap between germline ends came to 9 bases. This CDR3 is 13 amino acids long.

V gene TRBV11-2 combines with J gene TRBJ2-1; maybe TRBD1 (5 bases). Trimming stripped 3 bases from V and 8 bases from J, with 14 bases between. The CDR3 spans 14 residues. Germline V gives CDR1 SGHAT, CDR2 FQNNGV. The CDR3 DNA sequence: TGTGCCAGCAGCTTTTTGGTGGCCAGGGATGAGCAGTTCTTC. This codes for CASSFLVARDEQFF.

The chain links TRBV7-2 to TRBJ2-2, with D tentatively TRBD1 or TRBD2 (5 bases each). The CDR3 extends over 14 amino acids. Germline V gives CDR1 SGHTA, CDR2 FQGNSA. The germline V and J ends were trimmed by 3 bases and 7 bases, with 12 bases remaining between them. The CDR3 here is CASSFTGLGGELFF. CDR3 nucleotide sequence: TGTGCCAGCAGCTTCACGGGGCTTGGCGGGGAGCTGTTTTTT.

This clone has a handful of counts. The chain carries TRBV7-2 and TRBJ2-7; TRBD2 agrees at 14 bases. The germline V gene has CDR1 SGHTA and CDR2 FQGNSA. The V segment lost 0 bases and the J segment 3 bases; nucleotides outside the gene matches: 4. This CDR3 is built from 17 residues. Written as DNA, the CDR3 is TGTGCCAGCAGCTTAGCAGGGACTAGCGGGAGTAGCTACGAGCAGTACTTC. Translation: CASSLAGTSGSSYEQYF. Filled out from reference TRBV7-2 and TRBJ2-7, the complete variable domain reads GAGVSQSPSNKVTEKGKDVELRCDPISGHTALYWYRQSLGQGLEFLIYFQGNSAPDKSGLPSDRFSAERTGGSVSTLTIQRTQQEDSAVYLCASSLAGTSGSSYEQYFGPGTRLTVT.

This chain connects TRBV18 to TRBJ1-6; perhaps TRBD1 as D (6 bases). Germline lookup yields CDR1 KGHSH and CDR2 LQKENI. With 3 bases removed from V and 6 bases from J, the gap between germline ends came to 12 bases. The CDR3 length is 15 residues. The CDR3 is CASSPSGTLNSPLHF. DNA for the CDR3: TGTGCCAGCTCACCCTCCGGGACACTTAATTCACCCCTCCACTTT.

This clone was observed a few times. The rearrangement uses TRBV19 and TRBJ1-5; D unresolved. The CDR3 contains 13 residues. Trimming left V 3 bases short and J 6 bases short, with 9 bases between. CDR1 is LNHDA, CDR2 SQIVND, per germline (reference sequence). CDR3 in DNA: TGTGCCAGTAGTATTGCCGGGAGTCAGCCCCAGCATTTT. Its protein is CASSIAGSQPQHF. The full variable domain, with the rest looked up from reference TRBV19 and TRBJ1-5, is DGGITQSPKYLFRKEGQNVTLSCEQNLNHDAMYWYRQDPGQGLRLIYYSQIVNDFQKGDIAEGYSVSREKKESFPLTVTSAQKNPTAFYLCASSIAGSQPQHFGDGTRLSIL.

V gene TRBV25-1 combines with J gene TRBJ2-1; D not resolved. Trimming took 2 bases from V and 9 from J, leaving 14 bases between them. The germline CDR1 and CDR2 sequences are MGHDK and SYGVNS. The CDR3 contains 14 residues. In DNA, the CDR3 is TGTGCCAGCAGTGAAACTCGTTCTACGGCTGAGCAGTTCTTC. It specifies CASSETRSTAEQFF.

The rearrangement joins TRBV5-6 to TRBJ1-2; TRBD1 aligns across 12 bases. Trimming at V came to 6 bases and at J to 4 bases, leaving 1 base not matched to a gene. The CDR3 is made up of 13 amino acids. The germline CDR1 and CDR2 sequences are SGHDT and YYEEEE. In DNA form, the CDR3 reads TGTGCCAGCAAGGGACAGGGGGCCTATGGCTACACCTTC. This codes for CASKGQGAYGYTF.

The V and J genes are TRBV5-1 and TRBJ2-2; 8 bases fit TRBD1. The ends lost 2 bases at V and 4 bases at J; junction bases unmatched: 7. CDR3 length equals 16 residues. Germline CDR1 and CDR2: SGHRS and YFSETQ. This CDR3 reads CASSFLSGGSTGELFF. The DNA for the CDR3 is TGCGCCAGCAGCTTTTTGTCAGGGGGCAGCACCGGGGAGCTGTTTTTT.

The CDR3 loop reads CASSLQVTGNTEAFF. CDR3 nucleotides: TGCGCCAGCAGCCTACAGGTGACGGGGAACACTGAAGCTTTCTTT. This chain uses TRBV4-1 with TRBJ1-1; tentatively, D is TRBD1 (5 bases). The ends were cut back, 4 bases at V and 1 base at J, with 13 bases in the middle. Germline values: CDR1 MGHRA, CDR2 YSYEKL. CDR3 length: 15 amino acids.

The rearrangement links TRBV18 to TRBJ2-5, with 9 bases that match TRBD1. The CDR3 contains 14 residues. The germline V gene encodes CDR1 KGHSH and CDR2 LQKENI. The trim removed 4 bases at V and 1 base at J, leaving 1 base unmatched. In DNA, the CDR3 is TGTGCCAGCTCACGGACAGGGGTCCAAGAGACCCAGTACTTC. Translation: CASSRTGVQETQYF.

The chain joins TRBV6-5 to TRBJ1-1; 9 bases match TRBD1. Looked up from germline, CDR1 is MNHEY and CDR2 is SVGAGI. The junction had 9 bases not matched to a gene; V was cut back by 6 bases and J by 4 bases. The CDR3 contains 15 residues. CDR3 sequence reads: CASRIYRGHGTEAFF. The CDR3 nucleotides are TGTGCCAGCAGAATCTACAGGGGGCATGGCACTGAAGCTTTCTTT.

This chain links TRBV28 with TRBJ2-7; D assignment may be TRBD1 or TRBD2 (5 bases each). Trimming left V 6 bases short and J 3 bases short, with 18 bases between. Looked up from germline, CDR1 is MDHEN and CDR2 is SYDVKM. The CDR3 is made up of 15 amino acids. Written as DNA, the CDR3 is TGTGCCAGCAGCCCGGACTGGAGAGGGGTCTACGAGCAGTACTTC. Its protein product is CASSPDWRGVYEQYF.

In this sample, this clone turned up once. This CDR3 is CASSLTGDEKLFF. The CDR3 DNA reads as TGTGCCAGCAGTCTCACGGGGGATGAAAAACTGTTTTTT. The V gene is TRBV6-5, the J gene TRBJ1-4; TRBD1 is a possible D gene (5 bases). V lost 5 bases and J lost 6, with 10 bases in between. The CDR3 runs 13 residues. The germline V gene has CDR1 MNHEY and CDR2 SVGAGI.

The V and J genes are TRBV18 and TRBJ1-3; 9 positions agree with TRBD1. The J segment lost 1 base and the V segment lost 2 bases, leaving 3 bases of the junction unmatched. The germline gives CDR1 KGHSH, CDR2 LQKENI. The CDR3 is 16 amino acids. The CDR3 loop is CASSPTQGASGNTIYF. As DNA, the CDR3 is TGTGCCAGCTCACCAACACAGGGGGCGTCTGGAAACACCATATATTTT.

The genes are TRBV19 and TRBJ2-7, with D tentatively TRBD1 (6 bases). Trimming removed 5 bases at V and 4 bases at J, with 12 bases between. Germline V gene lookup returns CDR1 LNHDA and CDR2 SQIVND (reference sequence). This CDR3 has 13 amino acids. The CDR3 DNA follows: TGTGCCAGTAGTGTTCAGGGGCCGTACGAGCAGTACTTC. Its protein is CASSVQGPYEQYF.

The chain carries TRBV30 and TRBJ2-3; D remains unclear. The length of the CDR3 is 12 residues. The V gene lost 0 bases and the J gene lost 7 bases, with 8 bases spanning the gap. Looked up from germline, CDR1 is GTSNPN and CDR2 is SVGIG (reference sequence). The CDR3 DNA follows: TGTGCCTGGAGTGTTCTGGGCCATACGCAGTATTTT. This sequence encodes CAWSVLGHTQYF.

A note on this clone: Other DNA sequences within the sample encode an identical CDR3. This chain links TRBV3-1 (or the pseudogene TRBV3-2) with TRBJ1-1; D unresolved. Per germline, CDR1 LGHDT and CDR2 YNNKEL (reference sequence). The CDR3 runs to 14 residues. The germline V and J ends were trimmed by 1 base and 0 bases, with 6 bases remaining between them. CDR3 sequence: CASSQGRLNTEAFF. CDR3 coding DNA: TGTGCCAGCAGCCAAGGCAGGCTGAACACTGAAGCTTTCTTT.